This T cell receptor (beta chain) appears in the sequencing data of a study of T cells and Merkel cell carcinoma outcomes. Study-level results: Reportedly, T-cell repertoire with density predicts Merkel cell carcinoma outcomes.

This CDR3 has 14 amino acids. Germline V gene data show CDR1 as GTSNPN and CDR2 as SVGIG (reference sequence). Trimming removed 4 bases from V and 0 bases from J, with 10 bases in between. A note on this clone: Its antigen remains unidentified.

Some clones are missing from TCRdb's copy, which holds only in-frame ones; the method was immunoSEQ multiplex PCR. The profile shows just under 1,500 clones, more than 70% of them singletons. The material sequenced was tumor tissue from Merkel cell carcinoma. The chain is built from TRBV30 and TRBJ2-4, with D possibly TRBD2 on 6 matching bases. The TCR sequence derives from a human donor with Merkel cell carcinoma. CDR3 protein: CAWTPGLAKNIQYF. The CDR3 bases are TGTGCCTGGACCCCGGGACTAGCCAAAAACATTCAGTACTTC. The variable domain in full, with the rest retrieved from reference TRBV30 and TRBJ2-4, is SQTIHQWPATLVQPVGSPLSLECTVEGTSNPNLYWYRQAAGRGLQLLFYSVGIGQISSEVPQNLSASRPQDRQFILSSKKLLLSDSGFYLCAWTPGLAKNIQYFGAGTRLSVL.